The 17 T cell receptor beta chains presented below share a single source sample, sequenced in a study of T cell repertoires in cytomegalovirus infection. Each CDR3 protein is one row after TCRdb ran MiXCR on the reads. The top ten hold about 6.3% of the sample, which has roughly 230,000 distinct CDR3 sequences, 6% to 8% seen once. The sequencing sample was made of PBMCs. The receptors originated from a human donor in good health (CMV status not recorded). Some clones in this sample may be carry-over from other donors' samples.

This clonotype has at least ten counts. This chain connects TRBV7-3 to TRBJ1-1; TRBD1 is a possible D gene (5 bases). V gave up 2 bases and J gave up 7 bases, with 11 bases separating them. CDR1 and CDR2 (germline): SGHTA, FQGTGA. The CDR3 is made up of 13 amino acids. The CDR3 nucleotides read TGTGCCAGCAGCTTAGGGACTGGGTATGAAGCTTTCTTT. Its protein is CASSLGTGYEAFF.

This clonotype occurred many times. The chain recombines TRBV7-2 with TRBJ2-2; tentatively, D is TRBD2 (6 bases). CDR3 size: 16 residues. The ends were cut back, 5 bases at V and 0 bases at J, with 13 bases in the middle. Germline V gene sequence: CDR1 SGHTA, CDR2 FQGNSA. The CDR3 nucleotides are TGTGCCAGCAGCCTAACGTCGGGGGCGAACACCGGGGAGCTGTTTTTT. Translated, it gives CASSLTSGANTGELFF.

This clonotype was found many times. The gene calls are TRBV29-1 and TRBJ2-1, with 9 bases identical to TRBD2. This CDR3 region has 16 residues. Per the germline V gene, CDR1 is SQVTM and CDR2 is ANQGSEA. With V trimmed by 1 base and J by 2 bases, 6 bases remained unmatched. CDR3 sequence (DNA): TGCAGCGTTGAAGTGGGCGGGGGGGGGGCCTACAATGAGCAGTTCTTC. It yields the protein CSVEVGGGGAYNEQFF.

This clonotype occurred many times. The chain couples TRBV7-2 to TRBJ1-1, with D tentatively TRBD1 (5 bases). V was trimmed by 8 bases and J by 9 bases, leaving 25 bases between them. The CDR3 totals 15 residues. CDR1 and CDR2 from the germline V gene are SGHTA and FQGNSA. The CDR3 loop reads CASRVEDTGVYKAFF. Here the CDR3 DNA reads TGTGCCAGCCGGGTTGAAGATACAGGCGTTTACAAAGCTTTCTTT.

The table lists this clonotype with many counts. The chain recombines TRBV7-2 with TRBJ2-1, with 10 bases that match TRBD2. The CDR3 runs 16 residues. The germline V gene encodes CDR1 SGHTA and CDR2 FQGNSA. Losses at the gene ends were 5 bases for V and 7 bases for J; bases not matched to a gene: 11. The CDR3 DNA reads TGTGCCAGCAGCCCACAAAGCGGGGGGGCAGAAAATGAGCAGTTCTTC. Residues: CASSPQSGGAENEQFF.

The chain uses TRBV20-1 and TRBJ1-2; a possible D gene is TRBD1 (5 bases). CDR1 and CDR2 from the germline V gene are DFQATT and SNEGSKA (reference sequence). V was trimmed by 3 bases and J by 8 bases, leaving 13 bases between them. The CDR3 contains 12 residues. The chain's CDR3 is CSARRDGVGYTF. The CDR3, as DNA: TGCAGTGCTAGGCGGGACGGTGTCGGCTACACCTTC.

This clonotype was counted ten times or more. The V call is TRBV20-1, the J call TRBJ2-7; 7 nucleotides line up with TRBD1. V lost 0 bases to trimming and J lost 4 bases; unmatched junction nucleotides: 3. The CDR3 covers 13 residues. Germline V gene data show CDR1 as DFQATT and CDR2 as SNEGSKA (reference sequence). CDR3 in amino acids: CSAREGTVYEQYF. CDR3 coding DNA: TGCAGTGCTAGAGAAGGGACAGTGTACGAGCAGTACTTC.

The V gene is TRBV6-5, the J gene TRBJ2-1; TRBD2 matches at 14 bases. CDR1 is MNHEY and CDR2 is SVGAGI in the germline V gene. The length of the CDR3 is 16 residues. The ends lost 6 bases at V and 12 bases at J; junction bases unmatched: 13. CDR3 protein: CASRRTSGGPRGRQFF. CDR3 sequence (DNA): TGTGCCAGCAGGCGGACTAGCGGGGGGCCCCGAGGGCGGCAGTTCTTC.

This clonotype was seen ten or more times. The chain recombines TRBV23-1 with TRBJ2-7; 11 bases fit TRBD1. TRBV23-1 is placed among ORFs of uncertain function. The V and J ends lost 4 bases and 7 bases, in that order; junction bases with no gene match: 12. This CDR3 contains 16 residues. The CDR3 sequence is CASSRTGTGGLEEQYF. In DNA form, the CDR3 reads TGCGCCAGCAGTCGGACCGGGACAGGGGGGTTGGAAGAGCAGTACTTC.

V is TRBV12-3 or TRBV12-4 and J is TRBJ1-5, with a possible D match to TRBD1 (5 bases). Trimming shortened V by 6 bases and J by 0 bases, and 12 bases separated the two germline ends. This CDR3 is built from 15 residues. The CDR3 DNA is TGTGCCAGCAGGATGTCAGGGAATAGCAATCAGCCCCAGCATTTT. This gives the protein CASRMSGNSNQPQHF.

Remarks on this clonotype: Being one base from a much bigger clone, this may be a read error. Because it lacks the conserved phenylalanine or tryptophan at the end, this CDR3 is likely a read error. The chain is built from TRBV29-1 and TRBJ1-2; 10 bases are shared with TRBD1. Germline lookup yields CDR1 SQVTM and CDR2 ANQGSEA. Germline trimming cut 0 bases from V and 4 bases from J; bases unmatched to any gene: 8. The CDR3 is made up of 16 amino acids. The CDR3 loop is CSVEDGGDRGFYGYTL. CDR3 nucleotides: TGCAGCGTTGAAGATGGGGGGGACAGGGGTTTCTATGGCTACACCCTC.

This clonotype was recorded at least ten times. The rearrangement links TRBV7-2 to TRBJ1-2, with 8 bases matching TRBD1. Per the germline V gene, CDR1 is SGHTA and CDR2 is FQGNSA. The ends lost 2 bases at V and 2 bases at J; junction bases unmatched: 13. The CDR3 length is 18 residues. The CDR3 DNA follows: TGTGCCAGCAGCTTATTCACCTTGGGCAGGGGGCAGAACTATGGCTACACCTTC. Amino acid sequence: CASSLFTLGRGQNYGYTF.

The chain carries TRBV20-1 and TRBJ2-5; D perhaps matches TRBD1 (6 bases). Trimming pared 1 base from V and 2 bases from J, leaving 14 bases between. The CDR3 runs to 15 residues. Germline CDR1 is DFQATT and CDR2 is SNEGSKA (reference sequence). This chain's CDR3 is CSARVDRPIQETQYF. CDR3 bases: TGCAGTGCTAGAGTCGACAGGCCGATACAAGAGACCCAGTACTTC.

This clonotype was seen repeatedly, ten times or more. This chain links TRBV11-2 with TRBJ1-2, with 7 bases aligning to TRBD1. The CDR3 is 15 residues long. Germline trimming cut 5 bases from V and 2 bases from J; bases unmatched to any gene: 8. Germline-derived CDR1 and CDR2 are SGHAT and FQNNGV. The CDR3 coding sequence is TGTGCCAGCAGCCCTGATTGGGGACAGAACTATGGCTACACCTTC. Translating gives CASSPDWGQNYGYTF.

At least ten counts were recorded for this clonotype. V usage is TRBV11-2 and J usage is TRBJ2-1; 7 bases align to TRBD1. With V trimmed by 3 bases and J by 13 bases, 6 bases remained unmatched. CDR1 is SGHAT, CDR2 FQNNGV, per germline. The CDR3 is 12 residues long. The CDR3 sequence: CASSFGQEPQFF. In nucleotides, the CDR3 is TGTGCCAGCAGCTTCGGACAGGAGCCCCAGTTCTTC.

The rearrangement uses TRBV29-1 and TRBJ1-2, with D tentatively TRBD1 (6 bases). The germline V gene encodes CDR1 SQVTM and CDR2 ANQGSEA. Trimming stripped 2 bases from V and 6 bases from J, with 16 bases between. The CDR3 has 14 residues. CDR3 sequence reads: CSVELTLYRDGYTF. The DNA of the CDR3 is TGCAGCGTTGAATTAACGTTATACAGGGATGGCTACACCTTC.

This clonotype has a handful of counts. The chain combines TRBV20-1 with TRBJ2-7; D gene uncertain. Per the germline V gene, CDR1 is DFQATT and CDR2 is SNEGSKA (reference sequence). This CDR3 is built from 13 residues. V was cut by 0 bases and J by 5 bases, with 11 bases left in between. The CDR3 spells CSARENARNEQYF. CDR3 bases: TGCAGTGCTAGAGAAAATGCCCGTAACGAGCAGTACTTC.